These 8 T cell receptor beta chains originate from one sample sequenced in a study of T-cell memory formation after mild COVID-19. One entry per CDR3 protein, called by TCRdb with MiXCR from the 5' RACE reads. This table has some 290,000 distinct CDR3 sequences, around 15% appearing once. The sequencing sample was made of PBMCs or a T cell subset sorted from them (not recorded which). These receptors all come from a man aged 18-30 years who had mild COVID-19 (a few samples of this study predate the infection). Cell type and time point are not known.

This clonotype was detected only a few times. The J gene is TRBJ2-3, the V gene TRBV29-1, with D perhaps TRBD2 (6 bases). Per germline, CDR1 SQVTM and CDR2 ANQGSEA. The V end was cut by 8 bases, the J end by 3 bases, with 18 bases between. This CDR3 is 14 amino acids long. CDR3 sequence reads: CSLGRGGITDTQYF. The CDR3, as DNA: TGCAGCTTGGGACGAGGAGGGATAACAGATACGCAGTATTTT.

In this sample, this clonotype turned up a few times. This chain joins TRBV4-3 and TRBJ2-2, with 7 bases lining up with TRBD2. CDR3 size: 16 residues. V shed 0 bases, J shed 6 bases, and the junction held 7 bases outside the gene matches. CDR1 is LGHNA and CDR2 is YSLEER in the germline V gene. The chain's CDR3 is CASSQDWGGGAGELFF. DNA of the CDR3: TGCGCCAGCAGCCAAGACTGGGGGGGAGGCGCCGGGGAGCTGTTTTTT.

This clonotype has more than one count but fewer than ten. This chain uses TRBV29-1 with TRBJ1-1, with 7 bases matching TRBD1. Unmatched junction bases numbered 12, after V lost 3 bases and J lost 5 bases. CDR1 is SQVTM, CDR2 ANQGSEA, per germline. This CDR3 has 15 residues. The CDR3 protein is CSVDGDRVGRTEAFF. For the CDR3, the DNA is TGCAGCGTTGACGGAGACAGGGTGGGGAGGACTGAAGCTTTCTTT.

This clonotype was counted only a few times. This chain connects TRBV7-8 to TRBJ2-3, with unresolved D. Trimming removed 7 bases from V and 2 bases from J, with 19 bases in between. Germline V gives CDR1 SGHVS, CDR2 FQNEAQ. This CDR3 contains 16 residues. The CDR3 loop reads CASIPSSVGSTDTQYF. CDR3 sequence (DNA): TGTGCCAGCATCCCGTCTTCCGTGGGCTCCACAGATACGCAGTATTTT. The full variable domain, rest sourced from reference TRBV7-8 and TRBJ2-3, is GAGVSQSPRYKVAKRGQDVALRCDPISGHVSLFWYQQALGQGPEFLTYFQNEAQLDKSGLPSDRFFAERPEGSVSTLKIQRTQQEDSAVYLCASIPSSVGSTDTQYFGPGTRLTVL.

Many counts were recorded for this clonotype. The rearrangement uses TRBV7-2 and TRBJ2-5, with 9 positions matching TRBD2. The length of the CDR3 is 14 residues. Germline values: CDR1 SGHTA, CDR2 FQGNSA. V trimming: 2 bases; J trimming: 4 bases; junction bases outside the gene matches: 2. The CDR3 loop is CASSLSSGGETQYF. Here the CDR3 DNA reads TGTGCCAGCAGCTTAAGTAGCGGGGGAGAGACCCAGTACTTC.

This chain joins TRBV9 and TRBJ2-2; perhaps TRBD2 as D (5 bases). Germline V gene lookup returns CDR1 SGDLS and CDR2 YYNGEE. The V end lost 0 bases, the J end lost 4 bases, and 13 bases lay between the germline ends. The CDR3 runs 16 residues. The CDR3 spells CASSVVRVAGTGELFF. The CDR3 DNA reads TGTGCCAGCAGCGTAGTGCGGGTAGCAGGCACCGGGGAGCTGTTTTTT.

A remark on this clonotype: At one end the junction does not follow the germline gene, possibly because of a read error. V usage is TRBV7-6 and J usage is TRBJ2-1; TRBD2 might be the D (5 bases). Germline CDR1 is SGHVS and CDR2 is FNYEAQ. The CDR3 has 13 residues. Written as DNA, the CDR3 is TGTGCCAGCAGCTTAAACTCTTACACGGGGTGGATCTTC. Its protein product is CASSLNSYTGWIF.

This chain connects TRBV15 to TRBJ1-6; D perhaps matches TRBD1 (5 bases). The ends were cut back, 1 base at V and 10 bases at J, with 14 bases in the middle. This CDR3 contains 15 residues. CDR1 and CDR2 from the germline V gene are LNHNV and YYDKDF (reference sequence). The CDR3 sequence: CATSRGGSMVSPLHF. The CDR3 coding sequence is TGTGCCACCAGCAGAGGGGGGTCGATGGTATCACCCCTCCACTTT. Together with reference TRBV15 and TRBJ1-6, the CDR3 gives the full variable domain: DAMVIQNPRYQVTQFGKPVTLSCSQTLNHNVMYWYQQKSSQAPKLLFHYYDKDFNNEADTPDNFQSRRPNTSFCFLDIRSPGLGDTAMYLCATSRGGSMVSPLHFGNGTRLTVT.